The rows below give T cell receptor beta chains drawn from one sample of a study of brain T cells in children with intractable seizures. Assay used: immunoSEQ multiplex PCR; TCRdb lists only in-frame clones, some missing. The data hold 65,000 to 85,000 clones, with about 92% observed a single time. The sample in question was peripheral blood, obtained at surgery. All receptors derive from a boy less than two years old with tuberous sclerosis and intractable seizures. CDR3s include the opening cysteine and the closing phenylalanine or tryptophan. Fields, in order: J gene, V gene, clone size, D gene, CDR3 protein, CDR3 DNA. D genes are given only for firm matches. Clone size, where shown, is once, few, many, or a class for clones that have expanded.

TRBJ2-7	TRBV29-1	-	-	CSVERTVSPYEQYF	TGCAGCGTTGAGAGGACCGTCAGTCCCTACGAGCAGTACTTC
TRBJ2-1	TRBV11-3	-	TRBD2	CASSFPREGHDEQFF	TGTGCCAGCAGCTTCCCGCGGGAGGGCCACGATGAGCAGTTCTTC
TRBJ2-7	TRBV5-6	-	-	CASSPREGTAYEQYF	TGTGCCAGCAGCCCACGGGAGGGGACAGCCTACGAGCAGTACTTC
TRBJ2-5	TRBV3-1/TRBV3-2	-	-	CASSLQETQYF	TGTGCCAGCAGCCTTCAAGAGACCCAGTACTTC
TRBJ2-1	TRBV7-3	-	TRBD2	CASSLTRSGKGEQFF	TGTGCCAGCAGCTTAACACGTAGCGGGAAGGGTGAGCAGTTCTTC
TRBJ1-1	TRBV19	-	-	CASSVGLNTEAFF	TGTGCCAGTAGTGTGGGTCTGAACACTGAAGCTTTCTTT
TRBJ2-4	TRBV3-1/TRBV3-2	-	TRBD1	CASSQDRGSIQYF	TGTGCCAGCAGCCAAGACAGGGGGAGCATTCAGTACTTC
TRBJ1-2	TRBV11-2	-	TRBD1	CASSLRDRANYGYTF	TGTGCCAGCAGCCTAAGGGACAGGGCTAACTATGGCTACACCTTC
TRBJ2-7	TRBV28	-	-	CASSIVGKTYEQYF	TGTGCCAGCAGTATTGTAGGGAAAACCTACGAGCAGTACTTC
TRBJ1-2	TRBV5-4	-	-	CASSLFSLAAYGYTF	TGTGCCAGCAGCTTGTTTTCCCTGGCTGCCTATGGCTACACCTTC
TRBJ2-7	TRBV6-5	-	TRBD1	CAIGQATYEQYF	TGTGCCATCGGACAGGCTACCTACGAGCAGTACTTC
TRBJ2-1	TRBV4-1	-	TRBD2	CASRPAGGVTYNEQFF	TGCGCCAGCAGACCCGCGGGGGGGGTTACCTACAATGAGCAGTTCTTC
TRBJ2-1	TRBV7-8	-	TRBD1	CASSLQGTGANEQFF	TGTGCCAGCAGCTTACAGGGGACAGGGGCCAATGAGCAGTTCTTC
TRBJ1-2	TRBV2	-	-	CASSEEDRTGYTF	TGTGCCAGCAGTGAGGAAGACAGGACTGGCTACACCTTC
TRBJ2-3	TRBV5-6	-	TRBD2	CASSFPSGMGDTQYF	TGTGCCAGCAGCTTCCCTAGCGGGATGGGAGATACGCAGTATTTT
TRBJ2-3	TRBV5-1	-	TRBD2	CASALSSGRAYDTQYF	TGCGCCAGCGCCCTCTCAAGCGGGAGGGCCTATGATACGCAGTATTTT
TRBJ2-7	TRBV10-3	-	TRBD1	CAISDRDREYEQYF	TGTGCCATCAGTGACCGGGACAGGGAGTACGAGCAGTACTTC
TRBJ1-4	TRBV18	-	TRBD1	CASSPPPGGREKLFF	TGTGCCAGCTCACCACCCCCAGGGGGGCGTGAAAAACTGTTTTTT
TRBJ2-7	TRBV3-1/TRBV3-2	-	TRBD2	CASSQLGTSGTNEQYF	TGTGCCAGCAGCCAGTTAGGGACTAGCGGGACGAACGAGCAGTACTTC
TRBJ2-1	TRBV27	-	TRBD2	CASGTSGFYNEQFF	TGTGCCAGCGGTACTAGCGGGTTCTACAATGAGCAGTTCTTC
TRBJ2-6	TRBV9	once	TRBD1	CASSVEPGGAGANVLTF	TGTGCCAGCAGCGTAGAGCCAGGGGGCGCTGGGGCCAACGTCCTGACTTTC
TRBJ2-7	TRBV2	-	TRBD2	CASSAQTSGYEQYF	TGTGCCAGCAGTGCCCAGACTAGCGGCTACGAGCAGTACTTC
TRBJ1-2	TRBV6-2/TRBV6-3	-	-	CASNPPLTTVLVTGYTF	TGTGCCAGCAACCCTCCCCTTACAACAGTCTTAGTCACTGGCTACACCTTC
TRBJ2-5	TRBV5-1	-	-	CASSWGEETQYF	TGCGCCAGCAGCTGGGGGGAAGAGACCCAGTACTTC
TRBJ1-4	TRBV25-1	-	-	CASSEYQGATNEKLFF	TGTGCCAGCAGTGAATATCAGGGTGCAACTAATGAAAAACTGTTTTTT
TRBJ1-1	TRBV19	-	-	CASSIDETEAFF	TGTGCCAGTAGTATTGACGAAACTGAAGCTTTCTTT
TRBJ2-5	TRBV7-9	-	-	CASSSRIDRTARQETQYF	TGTGCCAGCAGCTCCCGTATCGACAGGACAGCGAGGCAAGAGACCCAGTACTTC
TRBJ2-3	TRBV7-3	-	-	CASSFVGTDTQYF	TGTGCCAGCAGCTTTGTTGGGACAGATACGCAGTATTTT
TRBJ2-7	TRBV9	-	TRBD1	CASSATARGQAHEQYF	TGTGCCAGCAGCGCCACCGCCCGGGGACAGGCCCACGAGCAGTACTTC
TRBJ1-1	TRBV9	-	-	CASSVGNMNTEAFF	TGTGCCAGCAGCGTGGGGAATATGAACACTGAAGCTTTCTTT
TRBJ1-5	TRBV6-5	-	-	CASSPDSPNQPQHF	TGTGCCAGCAGTCCCGACAGCCCCAATCAGCCCCAGCATTTT
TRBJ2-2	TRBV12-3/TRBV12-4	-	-	CASHRGGELFF	TGTGCCAGCCATCGAGGCGGGGAGCTGTTTTTT
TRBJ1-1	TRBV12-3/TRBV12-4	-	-	CAITPGRRSEAFF	TGTGCCATTACTCCCGGCCGGCGCAGTGAAGCTTTCTTT
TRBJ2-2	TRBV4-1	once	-	CASSHNTGELFF	TGCGCCAGCAGTCACAACACCGGGGAGCTGTTTTTT
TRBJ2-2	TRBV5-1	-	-	CASSAQNTGELFF	TGCGCCAGCAGCGCTCAGAACACCGGGGAGCTGTTTTTT
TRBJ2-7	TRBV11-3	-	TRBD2	CASSDGTSGLPYEQYF	TGTGCCAGCAGCGACGGGACTAGCGGGCTTCCTTACGAGCAGTACTTC
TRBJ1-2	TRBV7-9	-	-	CASSRSGTGRLGYTF	TGTGCCAGCAGCCGTTCGGGAACGGGACGTCTTGGCTACACCTTC
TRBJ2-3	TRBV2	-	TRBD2	CASSPGTRGSDTQYF	TGTGCCAGCAGTCCCGGGACTAGGGGTTCAGATACGCAGTATTTT
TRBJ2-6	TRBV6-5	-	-	CASSPIGSNDLTF	TGTGCCAGCAGTCCTATAGGAAGCAATGACCTGACTTTC
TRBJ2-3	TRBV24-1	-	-	CATSDSPGHYTDTQYF	TGTGCCACCAGTGACTCCCCGGGTCATTACACAGATACGCAGTATTTT
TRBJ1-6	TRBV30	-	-	CAWTHNSPLHF	TGTGCCTGGACCCATAATTCACCCCTCCACTTT
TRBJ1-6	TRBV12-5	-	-	CASGFEGDNSPLHF	TGTGCTAGTGGTTTTGAGGGAGATAATTCACCCCTCCACTTT